This T cell receptor beta chain was sequenced for a study of T cell responses to AZD1222 COVID-19 vaccine. General study results and limits: Two doses of AZD1222 preceded a rise in Spike-specific TCR breadth and depth.

Points on this clone: Its antigen remains unknown.

Clones were sequenced by immunoSEQ multiplex PCR, and TCRdb holds only the in-frame ones, with some missing. The sample shows some 140,000 clones, roughly nine tenths of them seen only once. Germline V gene data show CDR1 as SGHNT and CDR2 as YYREEE (reference sequence). CDR3 length: 15 amino acids. V shed 4 bases, J shed 4 bases, and the junction held 8 bases outside the gene matches. The TCR sequence derives from an adult in good health. The material was peripheral blood, obtained on day 0 of AZD1222 vaccination. This rearrangement joins TRBV5-4 to TRBJ2-3; 8 nucleotides align to TRBD1. CDR3 DNA: TGTGCCAGCAGCGCCGGACAGGGTGCAGCAGATACGCAGTATTTT. Protein: CASSAGQGAADTQYF.